The rows below give T cell receptor beta chains drawn from one sample of a study of blood T cell repertoires in COVID-19. Clones were read by immunoSEQ multiplex PCR, and TCRdb kept only the in-frame ones, dropping some. This table holds around 80,000 clones, roughly 80% found once. Sample: peripheral blood. These receptors were obtained from a woman older than 75 with acute or convalescent COVID-19. The CDR3 runs from the conserved cysteine through the conserved F or W. D genes are given only for firm matches. A clone size is listed for some rows: how often the clone was seen (once, few, many), or a class if it is expanded.

d_call	clone_size	v_call	j_call	cdr3_aa	cdr3_nt
-	-	TRBV27	TRBJ2-1	CASSPLEGYEQFF	TGTGCCAGCAGTCCACTGGAGGGGTATGAGCAGTTCTTC
TRBD1	-	TRBV9	TRBJ1-3	CASSVRTGNDGGNTIYF	TGTGCCAGCAGCGTTCGGACAGGGAATGACGGAGGAAACACCATATATTTT
TRBD1	-	TRBV27	TRBJ1-1	CASSYDRGPPFF	TGTGCCAGCAGTTACGACAGGGGGCCCCCTTTCTTT
-	-	TRBV28	TRBJ2-7	CASSFGGGAEGYEQYF	TGTGCCAGCAGTTTCGGAGGGGGGGCCGAAGGCTACGAGCAGTACTTC
-	-	TRBV4-1	TRBJ1-1	CASSQEVRGANTEAFF	TGCGCCAGCAGCCAAGAGGTTCGGGGGGCCAACACTGAAGCTTTCTTT
-	few	TRBV5-1	TRBJ1-1	CASSQRKNTEAFF	TGCGCCAGCTCACAGCGGAAGAACACTGAAGCTTTCTTT
-	few	TRBV6-5	TRBJ2-5	CASQGTGETQYF	TGTGCCAGCCAGGGCACCGGGGAGACCCAGTACTTC
TRBD2	-	TRBV10-1	TRBJ2-7	CASSEYGGASYEQYF	TGCGCCAGCAGTGAGTACGGGGGGGCCTCCTACGAGCAGTACTTC
TRBD2	-	TRBV19	TRBJ2-2	CASSRPLGRGSGELFF	TGTGCCAGTAGTAGGCCCCTGGGGAGGGGTTCCGGGGAGCTGTTTTTT
-	few	TRBV3-1/TRBV3-2	TRBJ2-7	CASSPSRARSRLEQYF	TGTGCCAGCAGCCCTTCGAGGGCCAGGAGTAGGCTCGAGCAGTACTTC
-	-	TRBV2	TRBJ1-5	CASSEKRIGPQHF	TGTGCCAGCAGTGAAAAGAGGATAGGGCCCCAGCATTTT
TRBD2	-	TRBV3-1/TRBV3-2	TRBJ2-6	CASSNGLAAGANVLTF	TGTGCCAGCAGCAACGGACTAGCGGCTGGGGCCAACGTCCTGACTTTC
-	-	TRBV6-5	TRBJ1-5	CASSYGQNSNQPQHF	TGTGCCAGCAGTTACGGACAGAATAGCAATCAGCCCCAGCATTTT
-	-	TRBV4-3	TRBJ2-5	CASSQGPSTETQYF	TGCGCCAGCAGCCAAGGCCCTAGCACAGAGACCCAGTACTTC
TRBD2	few	TRBV2	TRBJ2-2	CASSQGLANMGGELFF	TGTGCCAGCAGTCAGGGACTAGCGAATATGGGCGGGGAGCTGTTTTTT
TRBD1	-	TRBV7-2	TRBJ1-1	CASSSLQGLNSEAFF	TGTGCCAGCAGCTCCCTACAGGGGCTGAATTCTGAAGCTTTCTTT
TRBD2	-	TRBV27	TRBJ2-7	CASRTSGGPYEQYF	TGTGCCAGCAGGACTAGCGGGGGGCCCTACGAGCAGTACTTC
-	-	TRBV2	TRBJ2-2	CARLQGRTGELFF	TGTGCCAGATTACAGGGCCGGACCGGGGAGCTGTTTTTT
TRBD2	-	TRBV6-6	TRBJ2-3	CASSHLAGGTDTQYF	TGTGCCAGCAGTCATCTAGCGGGGGGCACAGATACGCAGTATTTT
-	few	TRBV6-5	TRBJ2-7	CASSYMSTAAYEQYF	TGTGCCAGCAGTTATATGTCTACAGCAGCCTACGAGCAGTACTTC
TRBD2	-	TRBV13	TRBJ2-1	CASTLLGGGGAGEQFF	TGTGCCAGCACCCTCCTCGGCGGGGGGGGAGCGGGTGAGCAGTTCTTC
-	-	TRBV27	TRBJ2-1	CASSPRTTSEQFF	TGTGCCAGCAGTCCTCGGACAACCAGTGAGCAGTTCTTC
TRBD1	-	TRBV29-1	TRBJ2-1	CSGTGGYNEQFF	TGCAGCGGGACAGGGGGGTACAATGAGCAGTTCTTC
-	-	TRBV3-1/TRBV3-2	TRBJ1-2	CASSQSVRGYTF	TGTGCCAGCAGCCAATCCGTGCGTGGCTACACCTTC
TRBD1	-	TRBV19	TRBJ2-1	CASSPAGGLYNEQFF	TGTGCCAGTAGTCCCGCAGGGGGCCTTTACAATGAGCAGTTCTTC
TRBD1	-	TRBV18	TRBJ1-2	CASSHRTGGSPNPYGYTF	TGTGCCAGCTCTCATCGGACAGGGGGCTCTCCAAACCCATATGGCTACACCTTC
TRBD1	-	TRBV18	TRBJ2-7	CASSPLMDRGNEQYF	TGTGCCAGCTCACCACTAATGGACAGGGGGAACGAGCAGTACTTC
-	-	TRBV30	TRBJ2-7	CAWTPTAYEQYF	TGTGCCTGGACCCCGACAGCCTACGAGCAGTACTTC